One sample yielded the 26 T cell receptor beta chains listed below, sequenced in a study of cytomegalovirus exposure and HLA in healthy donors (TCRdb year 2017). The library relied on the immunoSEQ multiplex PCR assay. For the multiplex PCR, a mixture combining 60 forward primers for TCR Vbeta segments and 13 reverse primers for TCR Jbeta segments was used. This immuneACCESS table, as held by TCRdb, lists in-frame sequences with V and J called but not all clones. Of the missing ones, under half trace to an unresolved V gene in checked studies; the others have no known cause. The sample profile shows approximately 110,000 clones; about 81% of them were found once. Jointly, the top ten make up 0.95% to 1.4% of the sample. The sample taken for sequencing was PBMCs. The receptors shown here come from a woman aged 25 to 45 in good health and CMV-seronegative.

The CDR3 sequence is CASSLTGGNVGGELFF. As DNA, the CDR3 is TGTGCCAGCAGTTTAACAGGGGGGAACGTTGGCGGGGAGCTGTTTTTT. This chain links TRBV27 with TRBJ2-2; 8 bases match TRBD1. This CDR3 spans 16 amino acids. Germline trimming cut 2 bases from V and 7 bases from J; bases unmatched to any gene: 9. Germline values: CDR1 MNHEY, CDR2 SMNVEV (reference sequence).

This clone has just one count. In nucleotides, the CDR3 is TGTGCCAGCAGTCCGGGTAACGAGCAGTACTTC. Residues: CASSPGNEQYF. V usage is TRBV14 and J usage is TRBJ2-7, with unresolved D. The length of the CDR3 is 11 residues. CDR1 and CDR2 (germline): SGHDN, FVKESK. Trimming stripped 6 bases from V and 5 bases from J, with 8 bases between.

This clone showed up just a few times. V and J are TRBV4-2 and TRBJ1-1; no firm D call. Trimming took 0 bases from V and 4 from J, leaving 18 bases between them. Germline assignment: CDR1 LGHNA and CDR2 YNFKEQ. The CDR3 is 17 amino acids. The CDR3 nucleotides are TGTGCCAGCAGCCAAGATCCTGTGGCGGCCGAGGTCACTGAAGCTTTCTTT. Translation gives CASSQDPVAAEVTEAFF.

CDR3 sequence (DNA): TGCGCCAGCAGGAGCCCCCTAGCGGGGTACACAGATACGCAGTATTTT. This translates into CASRSPLAGYTDTQYF. The rearrangement uses TRBV10-2 and TRBJ2-3; 9 bases match TRBD2. The length of the CDR3 is 16 residues. Germline V gene data show CDR1 as WSHSY and CDR2 as SAAADI. With V trimmed by 6 bases and J by 2 bases, 9 bases remained unmatched.

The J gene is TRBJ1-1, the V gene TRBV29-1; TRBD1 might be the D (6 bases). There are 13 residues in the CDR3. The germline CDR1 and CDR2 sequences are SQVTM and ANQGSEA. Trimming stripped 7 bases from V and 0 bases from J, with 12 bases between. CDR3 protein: CSARTAMNTEAFF. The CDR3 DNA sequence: TGCAGCGCTAGGACAGCCATGAACACTGAAGCTTTCTTT.

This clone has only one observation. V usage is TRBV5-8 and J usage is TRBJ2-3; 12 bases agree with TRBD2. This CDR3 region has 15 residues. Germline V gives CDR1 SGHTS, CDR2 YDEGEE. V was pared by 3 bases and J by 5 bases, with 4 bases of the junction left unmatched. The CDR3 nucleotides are TGTGCCAGCAGCTCGGCGGGACTAGCGGGAGATACGCAGTATTTT. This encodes CASSSAGLAGDTQYF.

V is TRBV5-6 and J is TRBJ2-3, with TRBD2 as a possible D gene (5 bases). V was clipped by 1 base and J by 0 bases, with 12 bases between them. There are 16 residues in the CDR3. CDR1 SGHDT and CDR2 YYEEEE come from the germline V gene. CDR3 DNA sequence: TGTGCCAGCAGCTTGCGTAGCAGCGGAAGCACAGATACGCAGTATTTT. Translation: CASSLRSSGSTDTQYF. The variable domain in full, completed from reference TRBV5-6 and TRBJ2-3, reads DAGVTQSPTHLIKTRGQQVTLRCSPKSGHDTVSWYQQALGQGPQFIFQYYEEEERQRGNFPDRFSGHQFPNYSSELNVNALLLGDSALYLCASSLRSSGSTDTQYFGPGTRLTVL.

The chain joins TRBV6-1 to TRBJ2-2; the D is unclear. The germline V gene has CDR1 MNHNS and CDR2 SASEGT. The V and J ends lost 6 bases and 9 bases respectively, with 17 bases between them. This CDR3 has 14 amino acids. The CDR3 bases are TGTGCCAGCAGCCACCGCTGGCTTACCAGGGAGCTGTTTTTT. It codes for CASSHRWLTRELFF.

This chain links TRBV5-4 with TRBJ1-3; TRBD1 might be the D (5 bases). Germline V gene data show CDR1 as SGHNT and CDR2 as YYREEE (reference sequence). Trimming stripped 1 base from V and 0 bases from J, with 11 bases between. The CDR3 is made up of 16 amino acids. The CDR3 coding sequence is TGTGCCAGCAGCTTGAAATCGACAGTCTCTGGAAACACCATATATTTT. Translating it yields CASSLKSTVSGNTIYF.

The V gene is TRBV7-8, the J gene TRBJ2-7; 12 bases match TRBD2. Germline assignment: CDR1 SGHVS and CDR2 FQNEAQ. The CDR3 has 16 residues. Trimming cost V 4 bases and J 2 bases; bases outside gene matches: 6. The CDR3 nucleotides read TGTGCCAGCAGCTCCCTAGCGGGAGGGAGCGCCTACGAGCAGTACTTC. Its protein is CASSSLAGGSAYEQYF.

CDR3 coding DNA: TGTGCCAGTAGTATAGCCCGGGACAGGGGGACAGATACGCAGTATTTT. This codes for CASSIARDRGTDTQYF. The chain carries TRBV19 and TRBJ2-3, with 11 bases matching TRBD1. This CDR3 spans 16 amino acids. CDR1 LNHDA and CDR2 SQIVND come from the germline V gene (reference sequence). V gave up 1 base and J gave up 3 bases; unmatched junction bases: 3.

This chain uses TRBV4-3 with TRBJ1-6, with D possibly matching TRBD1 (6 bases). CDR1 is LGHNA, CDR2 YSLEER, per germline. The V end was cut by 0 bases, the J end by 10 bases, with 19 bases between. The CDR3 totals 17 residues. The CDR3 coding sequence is TGCGCCAGCAGCCAAGATTTCCGGACAGCAGGATTCTCACCCCTCCACTTT. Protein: CASSQDFRTAGFSPLHF.

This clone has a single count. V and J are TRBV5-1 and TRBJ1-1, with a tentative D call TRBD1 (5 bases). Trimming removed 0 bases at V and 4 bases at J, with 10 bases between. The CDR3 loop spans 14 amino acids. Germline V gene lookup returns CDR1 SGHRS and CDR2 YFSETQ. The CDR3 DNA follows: TGCGCCAGCAGCTTGGACGGGGGAAGCACTGAAGCTTTCTTT. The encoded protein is CASSLDGGSTEAFF.

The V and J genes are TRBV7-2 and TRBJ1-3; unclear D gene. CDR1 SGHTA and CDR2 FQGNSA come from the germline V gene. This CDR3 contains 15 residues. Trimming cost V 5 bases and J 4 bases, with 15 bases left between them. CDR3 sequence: CASSATLGPGNTIYF. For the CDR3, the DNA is TGTGCCAGCAGCGCTACCCTCGGTCCCGGAAACACCATATATTTT.

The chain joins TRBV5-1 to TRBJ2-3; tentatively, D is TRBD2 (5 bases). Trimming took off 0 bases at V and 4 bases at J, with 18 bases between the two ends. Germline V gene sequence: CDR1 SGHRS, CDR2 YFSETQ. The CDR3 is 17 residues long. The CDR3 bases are TGCGCCAGCAGCTTGGAGCCCTCGGGGTTCAATGCAGATACGCAGTATTTT. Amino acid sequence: CASSLEPSGFNADTQYF. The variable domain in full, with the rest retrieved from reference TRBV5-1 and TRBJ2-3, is KAGVTQTPRYLIKTRGQQVTLSCSPISGHRSVSWYQQTPGQGLQFLFEYFSETQRNKGNFPGRFSGRQFSNSRSEMNVSTLELGDSALYLCASSLEPSGFNADTQYFGPGTRLTVL.

The CDR3 DNA reads TGTGCCATCCAAGGGACTTACTCCTACGAGCAGTACTTC. As protein: CAIQGTYSYEQYF. The V call is TRBV6-1, the J call TRBJ2-7; maybe TRBD2 (6 bases). Deletions cut 10 bases from V and 0 bases from J, with 13 bases between. The germline gives CDR1 MNHNS, CDR2 SASEGT. The CDR3 consists of 13 residues.

CDR3 region: CASSPRQGKGNTIYF. CDR3 in DNA: TGTGCCAGCTCACCACGGCAGGGGAAGGGAAACACCATATATTTT. The J gene is TRBJ1-3, the V gene TRBV18; TRBD1 might be the D (6 bases). V was clipped by 1 base and J by 4 bases, with 11 bases between them. The CDR3 length is 15 residues. CDR1 and CDR2 (germline): KGHSH, LQKENI.

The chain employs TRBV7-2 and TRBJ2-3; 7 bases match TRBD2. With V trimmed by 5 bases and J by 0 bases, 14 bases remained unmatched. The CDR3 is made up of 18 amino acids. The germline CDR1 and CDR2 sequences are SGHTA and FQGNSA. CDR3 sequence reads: CASSPGWVGGGSTDTQYF. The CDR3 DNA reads TGTGCCAGCAGCCCGGGTTGGGTTGGCGGGGGTAGCACAGATACGCAGTATTTT.

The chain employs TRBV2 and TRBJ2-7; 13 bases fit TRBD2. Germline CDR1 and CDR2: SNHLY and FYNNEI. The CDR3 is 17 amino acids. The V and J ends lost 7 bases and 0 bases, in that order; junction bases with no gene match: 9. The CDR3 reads CASKDRGLAGFSYEQYF. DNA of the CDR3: TGTGCCAGCAAGGACCGGGGACTAGCGGGATTCTCCTACGAGCAGTACTTC. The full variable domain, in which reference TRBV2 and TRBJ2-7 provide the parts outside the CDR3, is EPEVTQTPSHQVTQMGQEVILRCVPISNHLYFYWYRQILGQKVEFLVSFYNNEISEKSEIFDDQFSVERPDGSNFTLKIRSTKLEDSAMYFCASKDRGLAGFSYEQYFGPGTRLTVT.

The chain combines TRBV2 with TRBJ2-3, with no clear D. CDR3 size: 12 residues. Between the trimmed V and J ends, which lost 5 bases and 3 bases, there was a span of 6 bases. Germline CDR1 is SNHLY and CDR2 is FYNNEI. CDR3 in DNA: TGTGCCAGCAGTTTTATAACAGATACGCAGTATTTT. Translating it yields CASSFITDTQYF.

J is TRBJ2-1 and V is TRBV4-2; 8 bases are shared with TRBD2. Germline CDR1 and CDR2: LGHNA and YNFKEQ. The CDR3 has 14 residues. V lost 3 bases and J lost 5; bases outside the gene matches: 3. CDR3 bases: TGTGCCAGCAGCCACCTGCGGGGGGACAATGAGCAGTTCTTC. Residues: CASSHLRGDNEQFF.

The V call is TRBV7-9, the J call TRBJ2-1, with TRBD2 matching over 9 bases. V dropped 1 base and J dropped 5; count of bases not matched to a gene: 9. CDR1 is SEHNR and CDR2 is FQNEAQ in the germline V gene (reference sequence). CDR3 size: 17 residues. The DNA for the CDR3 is TGTGCCAGCAGCTTAGGGGGCGGGGGGGCTACGAACAATGAGCAGTTCTTC. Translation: CASSLGGGGATNNEQFF.

The CDR3 bases are TGTGCCAGCAGTGAGTACACAGAGACCCAGTACTTC. Translation gives CASSEYTETQYF. The chain is built from TRBV2 and TRBJ2-5, with D uncertain. V dropped 3 bases and J dropped 4 bases, with 6 bases sitting between them. The CDR3 spans 12 residues. Germline values: CDR1 SNHLY, CDR2 FYNNEI.

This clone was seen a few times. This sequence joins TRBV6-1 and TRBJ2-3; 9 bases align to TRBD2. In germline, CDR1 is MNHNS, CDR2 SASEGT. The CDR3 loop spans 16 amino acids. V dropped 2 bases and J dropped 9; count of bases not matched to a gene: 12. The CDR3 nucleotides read TGTGCCAGCAGTGAATTAGCGGGGGAGCCCTCGGCGACGCAGTATTTT. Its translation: CASSELAGEPSATQYF.

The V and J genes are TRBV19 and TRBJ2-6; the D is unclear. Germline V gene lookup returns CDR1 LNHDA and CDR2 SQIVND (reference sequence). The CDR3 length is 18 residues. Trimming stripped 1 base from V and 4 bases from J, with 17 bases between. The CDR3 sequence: CASSIGSERYLGANVLTF. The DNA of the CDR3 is TGTGCCAGTAGTATAGGATCTGAGAGATACCTAGGGGCCAACGTCCTGACTTTC.

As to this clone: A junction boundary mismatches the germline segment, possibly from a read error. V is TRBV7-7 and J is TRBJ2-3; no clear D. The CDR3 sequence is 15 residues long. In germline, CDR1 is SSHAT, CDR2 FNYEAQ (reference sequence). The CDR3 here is CASSLGAESTDTQYF. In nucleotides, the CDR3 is TGTGCTAGCAGCTTAGGTGCGGAGAGCACAGATACGCAGTATTTT.